The entry below gives a single T cell receptor beta chain sequence along with its context. Treatment in this sample: oral pan-JAK inhibitor, 5-10 mg twice daily. V was cut by 3 bases and J by 5 bases, with 4 bases left in between. The CDR3 extends over 11 amino acids. Germline loops: CDR1 LNHDA, CDR2 SQIVND (reference sequence). The authors extracted RNA and reverse transcribed it into cDNA as the sequencing template. The assay was immunoSEQ multiplex PCR, and TCRdb's table has in-frame clones only and misses some. This sample has 150,000 to 200,000 clones, with roughly 60% found just once. The data were obtained in a study of CD8+ T cells in alopecia areata.

This TCR came from a human donor with alopecia areata. Sequenced here: CD4+ T cells sorted from blood, sampled at week 24, from a patient treated with tofacitinib. V gene TRBV19 combines with J gene TRBJ1-1; the D is unclear. CDR3 DNA sequence: TGTGCCAGTAGTATGGCAACTGAAGCTTTCTTT. Encoded protein: CASSMATEAFF.